This is a list of T cell receptor beta chains from one sample in a study of shared clonotypes between healthy human individuals. TCRdb's table, derived via immunoSEQ multiplex PCR, lists solely in-frame clones and lacks some. The profile shows a few hundred thousand clones, around nine tenths of them singletons. Sequencing was carried out using memory CD8+ T cells sorted from blood. The source of these receptors is a man between 18 and 35 years old in good health. Both conserved end residues are part of each CDR3. A D gene is named only where the DNA matches it firmly. Rows give clone size only sometimes, using once, few, many, or a class for an expanded clone.

NA	TRBV10-2	TRBD1	TRBJ2-5	TGCGCCAGCATGGGGGGACAGGGATACTACCAAGAGACCCAGTACTTC	CASMGGQGYYQETQYF
once	TRBV7-9	NA	TRBJ1-1	TGTGCCAGCAGCATCCCCGGGACCCCGGGGAGGGAAGCTTTCTTT	CASSIPGTPGREAFF
NA	TRBV6-6	NA	TRBJ2-7	TGTGCCAGCAGTTACGGCTACTCCTACGAGCAGTACTTC	CASSYGYSYEQYF
NA	TRBV7-9	NA	TRBJ2-4	TGTGCCAGCAGCTTAGTCCGGTCAGAAAACATTCAGTACTTC	CASSLVRSENIQYF
few	TRBV11-2	NA	TRBJ2-3	TGTGCCAGCAGCTTAATCCCGGGGGCGACAGATACGCAGTATTTT	CASSLIPGATDTQYF
NA	TRBV6-6	NA	TRBJ1-5	TGTGCCAGCAGTAAGGCGGGGGTCAATCAGCCCCAGCATTTT	CASSKAGVNQPQHF
NA	TRBV10-3	NA	TRBJ2-7	TGTGCCATCAGTGAAAGATCCAGGGCCGGGGCCGAGCAGTACTTC	CAISERSRAGAEQYF
NA	TRBV29-1	NA	TRBJ2-1	TGCAGCGTTGAAGAAGGGGCCTCCTACAATGAGCAGTTCTTC	CSVEEGASYNEQFF
NA	TRBV13	NA	TRBJ2-7	TGTGCCAGCAGCCGGAGGGCCTACGAGCAGTACTTC	CASSRRAYEQYF
NA	TRBV5-1	NA	TRBJ2-3	TGCGCCAGCAGCTTGGATGGAGATACGCAGTATTTT	CASSLDGDTQYF
NA	TRBV6-5	TRBD1	TRBJ2-7	TGTGCCAGCAGTGGACAGGGATCCTACGAGCAGTACTTC	CASSGQGSYEQYF
NA	TRBV7-9	TRBD1	TRBJ2-5	TGTGCCAGCAGAGAAGGAAGGGGGCCCCAAGAGACCCAGTACTTC	CASREGRGPQETQYF
NA	TRBV11-2	NA	TRBJ1-5	TGTGCCAGCAGCTTGGGGCTAAATCAGCCCCAGCATTTT	CASSLGLNQPQHF
NA	TRBV2	TRBD1	TRBJ1-1	TGTGCCAGCGGCGGGGACAGATCGAACACTGAAGCTTTCTTT	CASGGDRSNTEAFF
NA	TRBV15	TRBD2	TRBJ2-1	TGTGCCACCGGAGGCGGGAGGGCCGGGAGTAATGAGCAGTTCTTC	CATGGGRAGSNEQFF
NA	TRBV7-9	NA	TRBJ2-7	TGTGCCAGCAGCTTAGTAGCGGACGAGCAGTACTTC	CASSLVADEQYF
NA	TRBV6-6	NA	TRBJ2-5	TGTGCCAGCAGTCAGTTACAGGGGACCCAGTACTTC	CASSQLQGTQYF
NA	TRBV2	TRBD1	TRBJ2-7	TGTGCCAGCAGTGAAGCCGCCGGGACAGAGCTTTACGAGCAGTACTTC	CASSEAAGTELYEQYF
NA	TRBV4-1	NA	TRBJ1-1	TGCGCCAGCAGCCATCGAAACGGGGTTACTGAAGCTTTCTTT	CASSHRNGVTEAFF
NA	TRBV4-3	TRBD2	TRBJ2-7	TGCGCCAGCAGCCAAGTCGGCGGGAGGGCTTCGACCTACGAGCAGTACTTC	CASSQVGGRASTYEQYF
NA	TRBV11-2	NA	TRBJ2-7	TGTGCCAGCAGCCCAGTAGACGGCTACGAGCAGTACTTC	CASSPVDGYEQYF
once	TRBV29-1	NA	TRBJ2-2	TGCAGCGTTCTCAGGACGGGGAAGAACACCGGGGAGCTGTTTTTT	CSVLRTGKNTGELFF
NA	TRBV5-1	NA	TRBJ1-5	TGCGCCAGCAGCCTTCTGGGTCAGCCCCAGCATTTT	CASSLLGQPQHF
NA	TRBV30	NA	TRBJ1-1	TGTGCCTGGAGTCAATTTAACGGACGAACTGAAGCTTTCTTT	CAWSQFNGRTEAFF
NA	TRBV28	TRBD1	TRBJ2-5	TGTGCCAGCACCGTAAGCGGAGTAGGGACAGGAGTCTTGGAGACCCAGTACTTC	CASTVSGVGTGVLETQYF
NA	TRBV28	NA	TRBJ2-7	TGTGCCAGCAGGGCGGTGGATCCCGAGCAGTACTTC	CASRAVDPEQYF
NA	TRBV6-5	NA	TRBJ1-5	TGTGCCAGCAGTTCACAGGGTTTACATCAGCCCCAGCATTTT	CASSSQGLHQPQHF
NA	TRBV18	TRBD1	TRBJ1-2	TGTGCCAGCTCACCACCCGGGCAGGGGGCTGAATATGGCTACACCTTC	CASSPPGQGAEYGYTF
NA	TRBV9	NA	TRBJ1-6	TGTGCCAGCAGCGTAGCTGGGGCTTCACCCCTCCACTTT	CASSVAGASPLHF
NA	TRBV7-9	TRBD1	TRBJ2-3	TGTGCCAGCAGCGCCTGGGACAGGGGGAGTCTTGATACGCAGTATTTT	CASSAWDRGSLDTQYF
NA	TRBV18	NA	TRBJ1-2	TGTGCCAGCTCACCACGGCAGTGGACAGCCTCCTATGGCTACACCTTC	CASSPRQWTASYGYTF
NA	TRBV13	TRBD2	TRBJ2-3	TGTGCCAGCAGCGGGGGGGTCTTAGATACGCAGTATTTT	CASSGGVLDTQYF
NA	TRBV7-6	TRBD2	TRBJ2-5	TGTGCCAGCAGCTTAATCCTAGCGGAGGGAGAGACCCAGTACTTC	CASSLILAEGETQYF
few	TRBV28	NA	TRBJ2-1	TGTGCCAGCAGTCCCACGGGGGCCCACTACAATGAGCAGTTCTTC	CASSPTGAHYNEQFF
NA	TRBV15	NA	TRBJ2-7	TGTGCCACCAGCAGAGCGGGTGAGGACTCCTACGAGCAGTACTTC	CATSRAGEDSYEQYF
NA	TRBV5-4	NA	TRBJ1-2	TGTGCCAGCAGCTTGGCAGGGGTACGGGCTGGCTACACCTTC	CASSLAGVRAGYTF
NA	TRBV5-1	TRBD1	TRBJ1-6	TGCGCCAGCAGCTTACGGACAGGGAATAAGGCCCTCCACTTT	CASSLRTGNKALHF
NA	TRBV27	NA	TRBJ2-5	TGTGCCAGCAGTTTTCTCCCCTTGCGGGGTCAAGAGACCCAGTACTTC	CASSFLPLRGQETQYF
NA	TRBV11-2	NA	TRBJ2-7	TGTGCCAGCAGCCCCGGGCCCGCAACCTACGAGCAGTACTTC	CASSPGPATYEQYF
NA	TRBV28	NA	TRBJ2-7	TGTGCCAGCAGTTCCCTCCTTGAGGCAGTATCCTACGAGCAGTACTTC	CASSSLLEAVSYEQYF
NA	TRBV4-1	NA	TRBJ2-7	TGCGCCAGCAGCCCGGTTAGCTCGGGTGCTTACTACGAGCAGTACTTC	CASSPVSSGAYYEQYF